The sequence of this TCR beta chain was determined in a study of somatic mutations in cytotoxic T cells in rheumatoid arthritis. In the study overall: After diagnosis, patient blood (around 29 ml EDTA) was drawn right away, before any treatment was given. Some V beta antibody-stained T-cell populations were flow-sorted at nearly 100% purity, including V beta1+ cells sequenced for TCRB.

The repertoire was sequenced with immunoSEQ multiplex PCR; TCRdb's copy has only in-frame clones and lacks some. The sample carries over 8,000 clones, 90% to 95% recorded once. Whole-study results and caveats: Of more than 60 patients, 8 or 9 had a largest CD8+ clone that exceeded 20% of CD8+ cells.

Positive magnetic bead selection isolated CD4+ and CD8+ cells, and flow cytometry checked purity. The CDR3 totals 14 residues. CDR1 is MGHRA and CDR2 is YSYEKL in the germline V gene. J lost 3 bases, V lost 1 base, and 3 bases had no gene match. A remark on this clone: Its antigen is undetermined.

The sequence was obtained from a woman younger than 35 with rheumatoid arthritis. The chain carries TRBV4-1 and TRBJ2-7, with 7 bases lining up with TRBD1. Sequences were obtained from CD8+ T cells sorted from blood. The CDR3 loop reads CASSQVQGNYEQYF. The DNA for the CDR3 is TGCGCCAGCAGCCAAGTACAGGGGAACTACGAGCAGTACTTC.